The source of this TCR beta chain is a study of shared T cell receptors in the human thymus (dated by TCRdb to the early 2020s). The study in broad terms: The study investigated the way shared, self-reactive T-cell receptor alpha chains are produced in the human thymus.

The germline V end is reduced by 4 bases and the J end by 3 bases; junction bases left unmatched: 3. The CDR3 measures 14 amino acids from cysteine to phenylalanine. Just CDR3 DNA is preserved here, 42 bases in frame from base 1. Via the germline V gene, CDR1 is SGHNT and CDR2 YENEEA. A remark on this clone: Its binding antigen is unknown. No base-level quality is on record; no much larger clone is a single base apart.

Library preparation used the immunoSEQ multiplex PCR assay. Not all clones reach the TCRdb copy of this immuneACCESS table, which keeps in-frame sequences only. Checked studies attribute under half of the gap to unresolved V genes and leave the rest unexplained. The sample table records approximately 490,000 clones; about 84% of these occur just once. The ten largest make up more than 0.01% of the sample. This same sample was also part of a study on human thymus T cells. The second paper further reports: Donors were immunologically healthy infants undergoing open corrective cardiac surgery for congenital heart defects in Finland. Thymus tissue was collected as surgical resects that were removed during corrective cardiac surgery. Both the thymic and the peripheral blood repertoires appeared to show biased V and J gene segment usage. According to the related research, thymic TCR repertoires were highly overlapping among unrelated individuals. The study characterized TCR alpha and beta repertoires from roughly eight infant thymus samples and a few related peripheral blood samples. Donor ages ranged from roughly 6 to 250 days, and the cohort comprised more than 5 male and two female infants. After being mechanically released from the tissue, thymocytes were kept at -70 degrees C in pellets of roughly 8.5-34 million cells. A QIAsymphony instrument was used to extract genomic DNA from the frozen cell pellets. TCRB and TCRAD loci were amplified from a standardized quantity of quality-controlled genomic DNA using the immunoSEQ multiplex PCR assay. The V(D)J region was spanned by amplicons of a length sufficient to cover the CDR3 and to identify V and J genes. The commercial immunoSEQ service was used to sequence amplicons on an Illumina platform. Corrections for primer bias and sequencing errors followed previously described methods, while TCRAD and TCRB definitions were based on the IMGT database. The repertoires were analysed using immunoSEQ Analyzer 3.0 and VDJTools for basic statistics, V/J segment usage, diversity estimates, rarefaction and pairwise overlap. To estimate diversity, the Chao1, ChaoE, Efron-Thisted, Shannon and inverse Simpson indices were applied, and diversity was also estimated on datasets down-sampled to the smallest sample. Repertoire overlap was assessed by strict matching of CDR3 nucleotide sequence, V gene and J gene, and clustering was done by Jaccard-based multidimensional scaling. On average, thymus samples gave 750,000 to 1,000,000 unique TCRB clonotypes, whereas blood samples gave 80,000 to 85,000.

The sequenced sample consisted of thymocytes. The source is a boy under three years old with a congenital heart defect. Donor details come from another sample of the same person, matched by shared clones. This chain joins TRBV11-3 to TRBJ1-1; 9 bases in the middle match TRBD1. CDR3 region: CASSYRDRDTEAFF. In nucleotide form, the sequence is TGTGCCAGCAGCTACCGGGACAGGGACACTGAAGCTTTCTTT. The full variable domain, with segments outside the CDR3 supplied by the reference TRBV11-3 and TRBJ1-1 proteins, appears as EAGVVQSPRYKIIEKKQPVAFWCNPISGHNTLYWYLQNLGQGPELLIRYENEEAVDDSQLPKDRFSAERLKGVDSTLKIQPAELGDSAVYLCASSYRDRDTEAFFGQGTRLTVV.